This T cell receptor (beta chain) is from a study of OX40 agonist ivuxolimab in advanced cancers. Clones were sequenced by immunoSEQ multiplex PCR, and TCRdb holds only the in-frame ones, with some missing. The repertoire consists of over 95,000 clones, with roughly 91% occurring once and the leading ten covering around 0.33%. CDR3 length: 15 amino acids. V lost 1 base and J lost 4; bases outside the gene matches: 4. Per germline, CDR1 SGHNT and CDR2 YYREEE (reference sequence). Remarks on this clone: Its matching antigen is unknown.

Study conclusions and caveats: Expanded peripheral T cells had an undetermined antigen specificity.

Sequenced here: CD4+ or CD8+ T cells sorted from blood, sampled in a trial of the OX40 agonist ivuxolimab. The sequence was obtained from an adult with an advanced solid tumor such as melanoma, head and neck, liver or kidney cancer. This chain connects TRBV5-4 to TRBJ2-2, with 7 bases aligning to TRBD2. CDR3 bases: TGTGCCAGCAGCTTGCGCGGGAGCCGCACCGGGGAGCTGTTTTTT. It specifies CASSLRGSRTGELFF.